This T cell receptor (beta chain) was identified in a study of beta chain features in type 1 diabetes. A note on this clone: What it binds is not known.

General study points: In comparison with healthy donors, patients had naive, central memory and Treg TCRB repertoires that appeared more similar.

TCRB transcripts that were expressed got sequenced, as all of the isolated RNA had been reverse transcribed. There were 3 million to 4 million reads on average in the naive, central memory and regulatory T cell samples. The data were produced by immunoSEQ multiplex PCR, yet TCRdb's version contains in-frame clones alone and is incomplete. Of hundreds of thousands of clones in the sample, 10% to 15% were seen once. This clonotype was sampled from a man between 18 and 29 years old in good health. Input material: naive CD4+ T cells from blood.

The CDR3 nucleotides are TGCGCCAGCAGCCAAGATATCAAAGAGACAGTCTATGGCTACACCTTC. Translating gives CASSQDIKETVYGYTF. The V call is TRBV4-3, the J call TRBJ1-2; a weak D match, TRBD1 (5 bases). The germline V gene has CDR1 LGHNA and CDR2 YSLEER. The CDR3 sequence is 16 residues long. The ends were cut back, 0 bases at V and 4 bases at J, with 15 bases in the middle.